This entry features one T cell receptor beta chain sequence. What it recognizes is unknown. This sample also contains other DNA sequences that code for the same CDR3. CDR3 size: 15 residues. Germline CDR1 and CDR2: SGDLS and YYNGEE. V was pared by 2 bases and J by 3 bases, with 5 bases of the junction left unmatched. The sample originates from a study of shared clonotypes between healthy human individuals. About the study: Per donor, CD8 memory used one plate, CD8 naive used two, CD4 memory used three and CD4 naive used three.

Deep-level settings were used for running the assay. Profiled with immunoSEQ multiplex PCR; TCRdb holds only in-frame clones, not every one. The sample carries roughly 570,000 clones, 95% to 98% recorded once. Study-wide findings and caveats: Sample collection involved blood only; tissue repertoires are likely different.

CD8 cells classed as naive were CD45RO-negative and positively selected for CCR7, excluding terminally differentiated effector memory CD45RA+ cells. This TCR was sampled from a man aged 30 to 45 in good health. The rearrangement uses TRBV9 and TRBJ2-1; 7 nucleotides agree with TRBD2. The sequenced sample was naive CD8+ T cells sorted from blood. The CDR3 nucleotides read TGTGCCAGCAGCGTCGGACTAGAGGGCTACAATGAGCAGTTCTTC. This sequence encodes CASSVGLEGYNEQFF. Full variable domain (remainder filled in from reference TRBV9 and TRBJ2-1): DSGVTQTPKHLITATGQRVTLRCSPRSGDLSVYWYQQSLDQGLQFLIQYYNGEERAKGNILERFSAQQFPDLHSELNLSSLELGDSALYFCASSVGLEGYNEQFFGPGTRLTVL.